This is a list of T cell receptor beta chains from one sample in a study of OX40 agonist ivuxolimab in advanced cancers. This table comes from immunoSEQ multiplex PCR, and its TCRdb copy is limited to in-frame clones, with some not included. This table holds over 50,000 clones, about nine tenths found once. Source: CD4+ or CD8+ T cells sorted from blood, taken in a trial of the OX40 agonist ivuxolimab. The receptors shown here come from an adult with an advanced solid tumor such as melanoma, head and neck, liver or kidney cancer. The CDR3 runs from the conserved cysteine through the conserved F or W. Each record gives: V gene, J gene, CDR3 protein.

v_call: TRBV27; j_call: TRBJ2-7; cdr3_aa: CASSPVTGVSYEQYF
v_call: TRBV18; j_call: TRBJ1-2; cdr3_aa: CASSGSRGDYGYTF
v_call: TRBV27; j_call: TRBJ2-3; cdr3_aa: CASSKTRDTQYF
v_call: TRBV6-5; j_call: TRBJ1-1; cdr3_aa: CASRQGQNTEAFF
v_call: TRBV18; j_call: TRBJ2-7; cdr3_aa: CASSPPESNYEQYF
v_call: TRBV6-6; j_call: TRBJ1-5; cdr3_aa: CASSYSSGGNQPQHF
v_call: TRBV9; j_call: TRBJ1-1; cdr3_aa: CASSVATGGSGNTEAFF
v_call: TRBV5-1; j_call: TRBJ2-5; cdr3_aa: CASSLGPGQETQYF
v_call: TRBV7-2; j_call: TRBJ1-2; cdr3_aa: CASSLAAGAGYTF
v_call: TRBV7-2; j_call: TRBJ2-7; cdr3_aa: CASSFGQASIYEQYF
v_call: TRBV19; j_call: TRBJ1-3; cdr3_aa: CASGGQGVGLNTIYF
v_call: TRBV18; j_call: TRBJ1-5; cdr3_aa: CASSPLRQGSNQPQHF
v_call: TRBV11-3; j_call: TRBJ2-3; cdr3_aa: CASSSGLFTDTQYF
v_call: TRBV9; j_call: TRBJ2-3; cdr3_aa: CASSLLFSSTDTQYF
v_call: TRBV15; j_call: TRBJ2-3; cdr3_aa: CATSRPHGGRGTTDTQYF
v_call: TRBV6-5; j_call: TRBJ2-7; cdr3_aa: CASRRNRDLYEQYF
v_call: TRBV7-2; j_call: TRBJ1-2; cdr3_aa: CASSPRVGYTF
v_call: TRBV4-3; j_call: TRBJ2-4; cdr3_aa: CASSQDWPGQGKLGKNIQYF
v_call: TRBV19; j_call: TRBJ2-7; cdr3_aa: CASSPTGYEQYF
v_call: TRBV6-1; j_call: TRBJ1-5; cdr3_aa: CASSEARIGNQPQHF
v_call: TRBV7-2; j_call: TRBJ2-3; cdr3_aa: CASSLVAGAVTDTQYF
v_call: TRBV4-1; j_call: TRBJ2-1; cdr3_aa: CASSQVDLVSYNEQFF
v_call: TRBV30; j_call: TRBJ2-7; cdr3_aa: CAWSVPLAGYSYEQYF
v_call: TRBV28; j_call: TRBJ2-3; cdr3_aa: CASSSTDTQYF
v_call: TRBV7-7; j_call: TRBJ2-5; cdr3_aa: CASSLAITETQYF
v_call: TRBV18; j_call: TRBJ2-7; cdr3_aa: CASSPGQVDNEQYF
v_call: TRBV6-6; j_call: TRBJ2-7; cdr3_aa: CASSPDRSYEQYF
v_call: TRBV6-1; j_call: TRBJ1-4; cdr3_aa: CASSERGRANEKLFF
v_call: TRBV28; j_call: TRBJ2-7; cdr3_aa: CASRELTGEQYF
v_call: TRBV27; j_call: TRBJ1-5; cdr3_aa: CASSTQGPEQPQHF
v_call: TRBV18; j_call: TRBJ2-3; cdr3_aa: CASSPIGTGPPDTQYF
v_call: TRBV10-3; j_call: TRBJ1-1; cdr3_aa: CAIGGQGDTEAFF
v_call: TRBV2; j_call: TRBJ1-6; cdr3_aa: CASSDREYSPLHF
v_call: TRBV5-4; j_call: TRBJ2-5; cdr3_aa: CALTRGAGGPQETQYF
v_call: TRBV6-1; j_call: TRBJ2-3; cdr3_aa: CASSDGGTTDTQYF
v_call: TRBV19; j_call: TRBJ1-1; cdr3_aa: CASSIPPGTRIGVTEAFF
v_call: TRBV9; j_call: TRBJ2-5; cdr3_aa: CASSAETQETQYF
v_call: TRBV5-5; j_call: TRBJ2-1; cdr3_aa: CASSLGGLMYNEQFF
v_call: TRBV5-1; j_call: TRBJ1-1; cdr3_aa: CASSLGILNTEAFF
v_call: TRBV4-3; j_call: TRBJ2-3; cdr3_aa: CASSQVWGRRADTQYF
v_call: TRBV19; j_call: TRBJ1-2; cdr3_aa: CASSPTYTGQGSGYTF
v_call: TRBV6-5; j_call: TRBJ1-2; cdr3_aa: CASSYPGTGGYTF
v_call: TRBV28; j_call: TRBJ1-5; cdr3_aa: CASSFRVGTTNQPQHF
v_call: TRBV2; j_call: TRBJ1-1; cdr3_aa: CASTQRGGSNTEAFF
v_call: TRBV18; j_call: TRBJ2-1; cdr3_aa: CASSPPAAQEQFF
v_call: TRBV4-1; j_call: TRBJ1-2; cdr3_aa: CASSPHRNQGGYGYTF
v_call: TRBV19; j_call: TRBJ2-1; cdr3_aa: CASSSPPSGGAVHNEQFF
v_call: TRBV4-1; j_call: TRBJ2-7; cdr3_aa: CASSQVKTGKTYEQYF
v_call: TRBV18; j_call: TRBJ2-7; cdr3_aa: CASSPASVSEQYF
v_call: TRBV7-9; j_call: TRBJ1-5; cdr3_aa: CASSPTTEGNQPQHF
v_call: TRBV28; j_call: TRBJ1-5; cdr3_aa: CASSLLGGYSNQPQHF
v_call: TRBV7-6; j_call: TRBJ2-2; cdr3_aa: CASSLAGQAGELFF
v_call: TRBV10-2; j_call: TRBJ2-2; cdr3_aa: CASRDWMNTGELFF